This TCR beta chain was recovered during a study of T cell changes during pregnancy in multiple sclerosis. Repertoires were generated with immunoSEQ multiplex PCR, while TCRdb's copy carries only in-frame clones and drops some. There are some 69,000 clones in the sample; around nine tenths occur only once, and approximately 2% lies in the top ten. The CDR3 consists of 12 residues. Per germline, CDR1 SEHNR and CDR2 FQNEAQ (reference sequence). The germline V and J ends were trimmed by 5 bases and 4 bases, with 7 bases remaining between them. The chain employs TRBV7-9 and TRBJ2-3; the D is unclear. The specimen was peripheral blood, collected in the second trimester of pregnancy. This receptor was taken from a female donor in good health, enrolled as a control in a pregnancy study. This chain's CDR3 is CASSPGPDTQYF. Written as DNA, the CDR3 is TGTGCCAGCAGCCCTGGCCCAGATACGCAGTATTTT.